Following are 15 T cell receptor beta chains from one sample sequenced in a study of T cell changes during pregnancy in multiple sclerosis. Sequencing used immunoSEQ multiplex PCR; TCRdb keeps in-frame clones, though not all of them. The sample has approximately 51,000 clones; 85% to 95% are singletons. This material consisted of CD4+ T cells from peripheral blood mononuclear cells, taken in the second trimester of pregnancy. These receptors all come from a female donor with multiple sclerosis, enrolled in a pregnancy study.

This chain joins TRBV23-1 and TRBJ1-2; D call uncertain. TRBV23-1 counts as an open reading frame of uncertain function. Trimming pared 8 bases from V and 0 bases from J, leaving 19 bases between. The CDR3 has 16 amino acids. Here the CDR3 reads CASSNPEGPPNYGYTF. In DNA, the CDR3 is TGCGCCAGCTCTAATCCGGAGGGTCCCCCTAACTATGGCTACACCTTC.

The gene calls are TRBV19 and TRBJ2-5; TRBD1 matches 12 bases. The CDR3 totals 14 residues. The trim removed 7 bases at V and 5 bases at J, leaving 5 bases unmatched. The V gene's germline CDR1 is LNHDA and CDR2 SQIVND (reference sequence). The CDR3 nucleotides read TGTGCCAGTAAGGGGACAGGGGGCAGGGAGACCCAGTACTTC. Translating it yields CASKGTGGRETQYF.

The V gene is TRBV27, the J gene TRBJ2-1; 10 bases match TRBD2. CDR1 and CDR2 (germline): MNHEY, SMNVEV (reference sequence). V lost 4 bases and J lost 10; bases outside the gene matches: 13. This CDR3 contains 16 residues. CDR3 DNA: TGTGCCAGCAGTTCCCCTATAGCGGGGGGCCTCCAGGAGCAGTTCTTC. The encoded protein is CASSSPIAGGLQEQFF.

The chain combines TRBV7-2 with TRBJ2-3; 13 bases are shared with TRBD2. CDR3 length: 17 amino acids. J was trimmed by 2 bases and V by 5 bases; bases with no gene match: 7. Germline V gives CDR1 SGHTA, CDR2 FQGNSA. The CDR3 sequence: CASSTRLAGGLTDTQYF. In DNA form, the CDR3 reads TGTGCCAGCAGCACCCGACTAGCGGGGGGACTCACAGATACGCAGTATTTT.

The chain uses TRBV6-4 and TRBJ1-2; tentatively, D is TRBD1 (6 bases). Trimming left V 0 bases short and J 4 bases short, with 15 bases between. The length of the CDR3 is 16 residues. The germline V gene has CDR1 MRHNA and CDR2 SNTAGT. CDR3 amino acids: CASSDSTGRGSYGYTF. The CDR3 nucleotides read TGTGCCAGCAGTGACTCGACAGGCAGGGGTTCCTATGGCTACACCTTC.

The rearrangement links TRBV4-1 to TRBJ1-2; TRBD1 aligns across 7 bases. The CDR3 consists of 15 residues. Germline loops: CDR1 MGHRA, CDR2 YSYEKL. V was pared by 5 bases and J by 2 bases, with 8 bases of the junction left unmatched. The CDR3 DNA reads as TGCGCCAGCAGCGTGGCCGGGACAGCGAACTATGGCTACACCTTC. It translates to CASSVAGTANYGYTF.

The chain uses TRBV7-2 and TRBJ1-2; the D gene is possibly TRBD1 (5 bases). Trimming pared 5 bases from V and 6 bases from J, leaving 22 bases between. This CDR3 has 16 residues. Germline lookup yields CDR1 SGHTA and CDR2 FQGNSA. CDR3 amino acids: CASSTYGTPERDGYTF. As DNA, the CDR3 is TGTGCCAGCAGCACATACGGGACTCCCGAGAGGGATGGCTACACCTTC.

In DNA form, the CDR3 reads TGTGCCAGCAGGGTTGAGGGAACCTATGGCTACACCTTC. This gives the protein CASRVEGTYGYTF. The chain has TRBV6-5 and TRBJ1-2; D unclear. This CDR3 region has 13 residues. Germline V gives CDR1 MNHEY, CDR2 SVGAGI. V dropped 6 bases and J dropped 4 bases, with 12 bases sitting between them.

V gene TRBV7-2 combines with J gene TRBJ1-2, with 8 nucleotides matching TRBD1. The CDR3 is 15 amino acids. V shed 1 base and J 7 bases; nucleotides not matched to a gene: 8. In germline, CDR1 is SGHTA, CDR2 FQGNSA. The CDR3 sequence: CASSLGGTGVRGYTF. The CDR3 region has the DNA TGTGCCAGCAGCTTAGGTGGGACAGGAGTGCGTGGCTACACCTTC.

J is TRBJ1-1 and V is TRBV5-1, with D uncertain. The CDR3 runs 12 residues. CDR1 is SGHRS and CDR2 is YFSETQ in the germline V gene. V gave up 4 bases and J gave up 10 bases, with 14 bases separating them. The chain's CDR3 is CASSPGGDRAFF. Here the CDR3 DNA reads TGCGCCAGCAGCCCTGGCGGGGATCGAGCTTTCTTT.

The rearrangement uses TRBV7-2 and TRBJ2-7; 9 nucleotides align to TRBD2. Trimming at V came to 5 bases and at J to 2 bases, leaving 7 bases not matched to a gene. The germline V gene encodes CDR1 SGHTA and CDR2 FQGNSA. The CDR3 covers 15 residues. CDR3 DNA: TGTGCCAGCAGCACCATAGCGGGGGTGACCTACGAGCAGTACTTC. This encodes CASSTIAGVTYEQYF.

The chain recombines TRBV25-1 with TRBJ1-2, with D tentatively TRBD1 (6 bases). Trimming took off 3 bases at V and 7 bases at J, with 15 bases between the two ends. Per the germline V gene, CDR1 is MGHDK and CDR2 is SYGVNS. CDR3 length: 14 amino acids. As DNA, the CDR3 is TGTGCCAGCAGTGACCCGCAAGGGGGTAGTGGCTACACCTTC. This translates into CASSDPQGGSGYTF.

The chain has TRBV7-3 and TRBJ2-3; maybe TRBD2 (5 bases). The ends were cut back, 5 bases at V and 10 bases at J, with 16 bases in the middle. In germline, CDR1 is SGHTA, CDR2 FQGTGA. CDR3 length equals 13 residues. CDR3 bases: TGTGCCAGCAGCATAAGTCGGGGTGCGCCGCAGTATTTT. It is translated as CASSISRGAPQYF.

The chain carries TRBV6-1 and TRBJ1-2; a weak D match, TRBD1 (5 bases). V lost 5 bases, J lost 3 bases, and 10 bases lay in between. CDR3 length equals 13 residues. CDR1 is MNHNS and CDR2 is SASEGT in the germline V gene. For the CDR3, the DNA is TGTGCCAGCAGTCCGACAGCCTACTATGGCTACACCTTC. Translation: CASSPTAYYGYTF.

The V and J genes are TRBV6-1 and TRBJ2-5; 7 bases line up with TRBD2. Trimming removed 8 bases from V and 1 base from J; junction bases left unmatched: 10. Germline values: CDR1 MNHNS, CDR2 SASEGT. The CDR3 is 15 amino acids. DNA of the CDR3: TGTGCCAGCGGAGACGAGCGGGGTTTCCAAGAGACCCAGTACTTC. Amino acid sequence: CASGDERGFQETQYF.